These 7 T cell receptor beta chains came from one sample sequenced in a study of post-analysis software for immune sequencing data. Whole-study findings and limits: Included in a set of five TRBV segments more frequent in patients than controls were TRBV5-6, TRBV5-1 and TRBV20-1.

TCR beta cDNA libraries included unique molecular identifiers. One entry per CDR3 protein results from TCRdb running MiXCR on the PCR reads. The sample holds around 180,000 distinct CDR3 sequences, 30% seen once. What these receptors recognize is not known. The sample taken for sequencing was blood. All receptors derive from a girl between 5 and 17 years old with multiple sclerosis.

This clonotype was detected ten times or more. The genes are TRBV20-1 and TRBJ2-7; maybe TRBD2 (6 bases). This CDR3 has 18 residues. With 6 bases removed from V and 3 bases from J, the gap between germline ends came to 30 bases. Germline V CDR1 and CDR2: DFQATT, SNEGSKA (reference sequence). CDR3 loop: CSARPKAIRDSPGYEQYF. The DNA of the CDR3 is TGCAGTGCCAGACCAAAGGCCATTCGGGACTCCCCCGGCTACGAGCAGTACTTC.

This clonotype was observed a handful of times. V usage is TRBV7-9 and J usage is TRBJ1-4; TRBD1 matches at 7 bases. V lost 4 bases to trimming and J lost 7 bases; unmatched junction nucleotides: 15. Per germline, CDR1 SEHNR and CDR2 FQNEAQ (reference sequence). CDR3 size: 17 residues. As DNA, the CDR3 is TGTGCCAGCAGCTCCTTACAGGAAGGGGGCTTAGGTGAAAAACTGTTTTTT. Its protein is CASSSLQEGGLGEKLFF.

This chain uses TRBV19 with TRBJ1-2; D is uncertain. This CDR3 has 14 amino acids. The V gene's germline CDR1 is LNHDA and CDR2 SQIVND (reference sequence). V shed 5 bases and J shed 0 bases, with 10 bases lying between them. CDR3 in DNA: TGTGCCAGTAGTGGTGGGTTCGCTAACTATGGCTACACCTTC. Translating it yields CASSGGFANYGYTF.

With regard to this clonotype: This may arise from a read error, as a much more abundant clone is one base away. The J gene is TRBJ2-7, the V gene TRBV11-2, with D perhaps assigned TRBD1 or TRBD2 (5 bases each). The CDR3 spans 14 residues. The germline V gene has CDR1 SGHAT and CDR2 FQNNGV. The CDR3, as DNA: TGTGCCGGCAGCTTATGGGACCTTCCCTACGAGCAGTACTTC. Residues: CAGSLWDLPYEQYF.

About this clonotype: Being one base from a much bigger clone, this may be a read error. The chain combines TRBV20-1 with TRBJ2-5; TRBD2 agrees at 7 bases. V was pared by 8 bases and J by 4 bases, with 13 bases of the junction left unmatched. The germline CDR1 and CDR2 sequences are DFQATT and SNEGSKA (reference sequence). The length of the CDR3 is 14 residues. In nucleotides, the CDR3 is TGCAGTACCCGACTAGCAACGGGGCGAGAGACCCAGTACTTC. It encodes CSTRLATGRETQYF.

The chain joins TRBV20-1 to TRBJ1-1; D is ambiguous. V was trimmed by 6 bases and J by 1 base, leaving 18 bases between them. This CDR3 is built from 15 residues. Per germline, CDR1 DFQATT and CDR2 SNEGSKA (reference sequence). The CDR3: CSAPTLGRKNTEAFF. CDR3 sequence (DNA): TGCAGTGCCCCTACTCTGGGCAGAAAGAACACTGAAGCTTTCTTT.

Many counts were recorded for this clonotype. The chain carries TRBV20-1 and TRBJ2-3, with 9 positions matching TRBD2. The germline V gene encodes CDR1 DFQATT and CDR2 SNEGSKA (reference sequence). Losses at the gene ends were 3 bases for V and 2 bases for J; bases not matched to a gene: 9. The CDR3 covers 16 residues. The CDR3, as DNA: TGCAGTGCTAGGGTCCCGCTAGCGGGAATCACAGATACGCAGTATTTT. Translation gives CSARVPLAGITDTQYF.